The 6 T cell receptor beta chains below were found in one sample sequenced in a study of T cells in Graves' hyperthyroidism and ophthalmopathy. RNA transcripts provided the source from which TCR beta CDR3 regions were amplified. HTBI primers were used for first-round RT-PCR of the TCR CDR3. Using its own MiXCR run on the multiplex PCR reads, TCRdb lists one record per CDR3 protein. The data show roughly 500,000 distinct CDR3 sequences, about half seen once. The sample taken for sequencing was peripheral blood or thyroid tissue (not recorded which). These receptors originate from an adult woman with Graves' disease, either hyperthyroidism or ophthalmopathy (not recorded which).

The V and J genes are TRBV7-9 and TRBJ2-5, with D maybe TRBD2 (6 bases). V shed 6 bases and J shed 8 bases, with 28 bases lying between them. CDR3 length: 17 residues. Per the germline V gene, CDR1 is SEHNR and CDR2 is FQNEAQ (reference sequence). CDR3 residues: CASSPATQRAGSGTQYF. CDR3 bases: TGTGCCAGCAGTCCCGCCACACAGCGGGCGGGAAGTGGAACCCAGTACTTC. Based on the CDR3 plus reference TRBV7-9 and TRBJ2-5, the full variable domain is DTGVSQNPRHKITKRGQNVTFRCDPISEHNRLYWYRQTLGQGPEFLTYFQNEAQLEKSRLLSDRFSAERPKGSFSTLEIQRTEQGDSAMYLCASSPATQRAGSGTQYFGPGTRLLVL.

This clonotype was counted ten times or more. This rearrangement joins TRBV3-1 to TRBJ2-5; the D gene is possibly TRBD2 (6 bases). The germline V and J ends were trimmed by 4 bases and 9 bases, with 18 bases remaining between them. Germline V lookup: CDR1 LGHDT, CDR2 YNNKEL (reference sequence). The CDR3 spans 14 residues. For the CDR3, the DNA is TGTGCCAGCAGCCTCGGCGGAAGTGGCGGGGCCCAGTACTTC. This codes for CASSLGGSGGAQYF.

The genes are TRBV7-8 and TRBJ1-3; TRBD1 agrees at 8 bases. Germline V gene sequence: CDR1 SGHVS, CDR2 FQNEAQ. The V segment lost 5 bases and the J segment 8 bases; nucleotides outside the gene matches: 5. The CDR3 runs 13 residues. This CDR3 is CASSNGQGDTIYF. CDR3 sequence (DNA): TGTGCCAGCAGCAACGGACAGGGTGACACCATATATTTT.

Ten or more counts support this clonotype. The gene calls are TRBV5-1 and TRBJ1-2, with D possibly matching TRBD1 (5 bases). V was shortened by 1 base and J by 1 base, with 8 bases between the two germline ends. Germline assignment: CDR1 SGHRS and CDR2 YFSETQ. The CDR3 has 14 residues. The CDR3 is CASSLSQGNYGYTF. In DNA, the CDR3 is TGCGCCAGCAGCTTGTCTCAGGGTAACTATGGCTACACCTTC.

The chain couples TRBV7-6 to TRBJ2-3; D call uncertain. V lost 6 bases and J lost 4, with 14 bases in between. This CDR3 region has 14 residues. The V gene's germline CDR1 is SGHVS and CDR2 FNYEAQ. The CDR3 sequence is CASSYTVLADTQYF. The CDR3 coding sequence is TGTGCCAGCAGTTACACGGTTTTAGCAGATACGCAGTATTTT.

This clonotype was counted at least ten times. The rearrangement uses TRBV5-1 and TRBJ2-7, with TRBD2 as a possible D gene (7 bases). CDR1 is SGHRS, CDR2 YFSETQ, per germline. The CDR3 runs 16 residues. V was trimmed by 0 bases and J by 4 bases, leaving 17 bases between them. CDR3 in amino acids: CASSLGPAGAVYEQYF. The CDR3 bases are TGCGCCAGCAGCTTGGGTCCTGCGGGGGCGGTGTACGAGCAGTACTTC.